This T cell receptor (beta chain) was sequenced during a study of graft-versus-host responses after intestinal transplantation. On the study more broadly: Transplant recipients had multivisceral, liver-intestinal, or isolated intestinal grafts. Study-level points and caveats: Recipient marrow harbored GvH clones, some of which surfaced first in ileum or blood. Circulating GvH clone levels at their peak were associated with HvG declines (early post-transplant).

Losses at the gene ends were 5 bases for V and 5 bases for J; bases not matched to a gene: 8. The length of the CDR3 is 14 residues. Germline lookup yields CDR1 SGHAT and CDR2 FQNNGV. This clone showed up just a few times. Its specificity is not known. Libraries were prepared by immunoSEQ multiplex PCR; TCRdb keeps only in-frame clonotypes and omits some of them. The top ten clones hold approximately 10% of a sample with around 29,000 clones, 70% to 90% of them seen once. The chain employs TRBV11-2 and TRBJ1-2, with TRBD1 matching over 7 bases. The sample in question was PBMCs, obtained around 61 weeks after intestinal transplantation. The TCR originated in a human patient who received an intestinal transplant, so some T cells may come from the graft donor. DNA of the CDR3: TGTGCCAGCAGCCCCGGGACAGCGCGTTATGGCTACACCTTC. Translation: CASSPGTARYGYTF. Based on the CDR3 plus reference TRBV11-2 and TRBJ1-2, the full variable domain is EAGVAQSPRYKIIEKRQSVAFWCNPISGHATLYWYQQILGQGPKLLIQFQNNGVVDDSQLPKDRFSAERLKGVDSTLKIQPAKLEDSAVYLCASSPGTARYGYTFGSGTRLTVV.